Each of the 16 T cell receptor beta chains below was sequenced from the same sample in a study of regulatory T cells in long-lasting Graves disease. Time point described: newly diagnosed GD, antithyroid drugs for less than 3 months. RNA from PBMCs was the source of the TCR library. For TCR beta, libraries came from iRepertoire HTBI primers and Arm-PCR of CDR3 regions. One entry per CDR3 protein, called by TCRdb with MiXCR from the multiplex PCR reads. The data hold approximately 230,000 distinct CDR3 sequences, with around 19% observed a single time. The material was peripheral blood mononuclear cells (PBMCs), obtained at new diagnosis, from a patient treated with antithyroid drugs. The receptors originated from a female donor with Graves disease.

This clonotype was seen at least ten times. The rearrangement uses TRBV6-1 and TRBJ1-1, with D possibly matching TRBD1 (6 bases). From germline, CDR1 is MNHNS and CDR2 SASEGT. Trimming removed 5 bases from V and 6 bases from J, with 22 bases in between. The CDR3 consists of 16 residues. The CDR3 sequence: CASSSKGQPFGAEAFF. CDR3 bases: TGTGCCAGCAGTAGTAAAGGACAGCCCTTTGGGGCTGAAGCTTTCTTT.

This clonotype was recorded at least ten times. The CDR3 spells CASSIVGPLRGQPQHF. The CDR3 DNA follows: TGTGCCAGTAGTATAGTGGGGCCACTAAGAGGTCAGCCCCAGCATTTT. V and J are TRBV19 and TRBJ1-5; tentative D call: TRBD1 (5 bases). Germline V gene lookup returns CDR1 LNHDA and CDR2 SQIVND (reference sequence). Trimming took 1 base from V and 6 from J, leaving 16 bases between them. This CDR3 is 16 amino acids long.

CDR3 in DNA: TGTGCCAGCAGCTTACTAGCGGGAGGGGCAGATACGCAGTATTTT. Its translation: CASSLLAGGADTQYF. The V call is TRBV7-6, the J call TRBJ2-3, with 12 bases aligning to TRBD2. The CDR3 spans 15 residues. With V trimmed by 2 bases and J by 4 bases, 1 base remained unmatched. The V gene's germline CDR1 is SGHVS and CDR2 FNYEAQ.

This clonotype was observed many times. The V call is TRBV20-1, the J call TRBJ2-3; D is unclear. The CDR3 contains 12 residues. The germline V gene encodes CDR1 DFQATT and CDR2 SNEGSKA (reference sequence). V dropped 3 bases and J dropped 4 bases, with 8 bases sitting between them. The CDR3 region is CSASVTSDTQYF. Here the CDR3 DNA reads TGCAGTGCTAGCGTGACCTCAGATACGCAGTATTTT.

This clonotype was counted only a few times. The chain is built from TRBV11-3 and TRBJ2-1; 10 bases map to TRBD2. This CDR3 region has 15 residues. The germline V gene has CDR1 SGHNT and CDR2 YENEEA. V shed 6 bases, J shed 4 bases, and the junction held 6 bases outside the gene matches. The CDR3 DNA reads TGTGCCAGCAGTCTCGAGACTAGCGGGTACAATGAGCAGTTCTTC. Translated: CASSLETSGYNEQFF. The complete variable domain, with remaining parts taken from reference TRBV11-3 and TRBJ2-1, reads EAGVVQSPRYKIIEKKQPVAFWCNPISGHNTLYWYLQNLGQGPELLIRYENEEAVDDSQLPKDRFSAERLKGVDSTLKIQPAELGDSAVYLCASSLETSGYNEQFFGPGTRLTVL.

J is TRBJ1-2 and V is TRBV18; D is uncertain. The V and J ends lost 1 base and 8 bases respectively, with 11 bases between them. Germline CDR1 is KGHSH and CDR2 is LQKENI. The CDR3 is 13 amino acids. In DNA, the CDR3 is TGTGCCAGCTCACCACGAGGCCAATCGGGCTACACCTTC. It encodes CASSPRGQSGYTF.

A word on this clonotype: A read error may be the cause here, since a much bigger clone is one base away. The V call is TRBV6-5, the J call TRBJ2-2; TRBD2 is a possible D gene (6 bases). The ends were cut back, 7 bases at V and 3 bases at J, with 21 bases in the middle. The CDR3 has 17 residues. CDR1 and CDR2 (germline): MNHEY, SVGAGI. CDR3 residues: CASNYLSMVADTGELFF. The CDR3, as DNA: TGTGCCAGCAATTATCTTTCAATGGTAGCGGACACCGGGGAGCTGTTTTTT.

At least ten counts were recorded for this clonotype. The genes are TRBV20-1 and TRBJ2-1, with a possible D match to TRBD1 (7 bases). The germline V and J ends were trimmed by 6 bases and 6 bases, with 21 bases remaining between them. The CDR3 runs to 15 residues. CDR1 DFQATT and CDR2 SNEGSKA come from the germline V gene (reference sequence). CDR3 residues: CSAEGGLASGNEQFF. CDR3 nucleotide sequence: TGCAGTGCAGAAGGGGGCCTAGCGAGCGGCAATGAGCAGTTCTTC.

A remark on this clonotype: A single base is all that separates this from a far larger clone, so a read error is likely. The chain has TRBV15 and TRBJ2-5; 9 bases match TRBD2. V dropped 0 bases and J dropped 11; count of bases not matched to a gene: 13. This CDR3 has 16 residues. Germline values: CDR1 LNHNV, CDR2 YYDKDF (reference sequence). CDR3 protein: CATSREVAGGVNEQYF. The CDR3 DNA follows: TGTGCCACCAGCAGAGAAGTGGCGGGAGGGGTGAATGAGCAGTACTTC.

This clonotype was counted ten times or more. V usage is TRBV20-1 and J usage is TRBJ2-7, with D maybe TRBD2 (6 bases). Trimming stripped 6 bases from V and 4 bases from J, with 25 bases between. The germline V gene has CDR1 DFQATT and CDR2 SNEGSKA (reference sequence). The CDR3 runs to 16 residues. CDR3 nucleotides: TGCAGTGCCCAGGGACCCCCAGACGGGAGAGTATACGAGCAGTACTTC. Amino acid sequence: CSAQGPPDGRVYEQYF.

There are many counts of this clonotype. The V gene is TRBV6-1, the J gene TRBJ1-2; D perhaps matches TRBD1 (5 bases). The CDR3 sequence is 13 residues long. V was pared by 6 bases and J by 2 bases, with 10 bases between. In germline, CDR1 is MNHNS, CDR2 SASEGT. The CDR3 nucleotides are TGTGCCAGCAGGGAGGGGCGCAACTATGGCTACACCTTC. Its protein product is CASREGRNYGYTF.

This clonotype came up a few times. Given a much more abundant clone one base away, this may be a read error. CDR3 sequence reads: CSARDEERMLGYF. For the CDR3, the DNA is TGCAGTGCTAGAGATGAAGAGCGAATGCTCGGGTACTTC. The rearrangement uses TRBV20-1 and TRBJ2-5; D call uncertain. V lost 0 bases, J lost 13 bases, and 18 bases lay in between. This CDR3 comprises 13 residues. CDR1 and CDR2 (germline): DFQATT, SNEGSKA (reference sequence).

Many counts were recorded for this clonotype. The rearrangement uses TRBV27 and TRBJ2-1; tentative D call: TRBD2 (6 bases). The CDR3 consists of 15 residues. The germline V and J ends were trimmed by 3 bases and 7 bases, with 16 bases remaining between them. From germline, CDR1 is MNHEY and CDR2 SMNVEV (reference sequence). CDR3 nucleotide sequence: TGTGCCAGCAGTTTGATGGCTAGCGCAAGGAATGAGCAGTTCTTC. Translating it yields CASSLMASARNEQFF.

This clonotype was picked up many times. This chain uses TRBV24-1 with TRBJ2-3, with 9 bases identical to TRBD2. The CDR3 covers 17 residues. The germline V gene has CDR1 KGHDR and CDR2 SFDVKD. The ends lost 6 bases at V and 4 bases at J; junction bases unmatched: 13. The CDR3 DNA reads TGTGCCACCAGTCCTTCGCCGTCGGGACTAGCTTCAGATACGCAGTATTTT. This gives the protein CATSPSPSGLASDTQYF.

In its sample, this clonotype was seen many times. The chain combines TRBV7-3 with TRBJ1-2, with D perhaps matching TRBD1 (5 bases). Trimming took off 5 bases at V and 0 bases at J, with 19 bases between the two ends. The CDR3 has 17 residues. The germline V gene encodes CDR1 SGHTA and CDR2 FQGTGA. Here the CDR3 reads CASSRGGTGVSNYGYTF. DNA for the CDR3: TGTGCCAGCAGCCGAGGAGGGACGGGGGTATCTAACTATGGCTACACCTTC.

There are many counts of this clonotype. V gene TRBV27 combines with J gene TRBJ1-5; D might be TRBD1 (6 bases). CDR3 length: 15 residues. Germline V lookup: CDR1 MNHEY, CDR2 SMNVEV (reference sequence). The V end lost 3 bases, the J end lost 5 bases, and 14 bases lay between the germline ends. In DNA, the CDR3 is TGTGCCAGCAGTTTCGGGACACAGGGTCATCAGCCCCAGCATTTT. Translated, it gives CASSFGTQGHQPQHF.